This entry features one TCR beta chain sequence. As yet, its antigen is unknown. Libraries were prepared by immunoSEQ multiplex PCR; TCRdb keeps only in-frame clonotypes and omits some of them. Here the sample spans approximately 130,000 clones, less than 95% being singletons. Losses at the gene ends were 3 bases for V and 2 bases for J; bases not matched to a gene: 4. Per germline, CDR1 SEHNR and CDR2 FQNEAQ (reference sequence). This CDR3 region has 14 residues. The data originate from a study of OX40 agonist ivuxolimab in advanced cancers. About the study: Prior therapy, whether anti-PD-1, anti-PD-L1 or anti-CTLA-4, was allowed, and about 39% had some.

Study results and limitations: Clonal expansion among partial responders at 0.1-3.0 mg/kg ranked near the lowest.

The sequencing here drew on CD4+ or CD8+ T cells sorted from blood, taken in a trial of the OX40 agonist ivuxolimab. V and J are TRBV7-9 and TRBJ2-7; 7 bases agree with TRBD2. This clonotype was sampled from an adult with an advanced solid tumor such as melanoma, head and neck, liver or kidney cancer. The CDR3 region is CASSLGGIPYEQYF. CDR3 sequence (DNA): TGTGCCAGCAGCTTGGGGGGGATCCCCTACGAGCAGTACTTC.